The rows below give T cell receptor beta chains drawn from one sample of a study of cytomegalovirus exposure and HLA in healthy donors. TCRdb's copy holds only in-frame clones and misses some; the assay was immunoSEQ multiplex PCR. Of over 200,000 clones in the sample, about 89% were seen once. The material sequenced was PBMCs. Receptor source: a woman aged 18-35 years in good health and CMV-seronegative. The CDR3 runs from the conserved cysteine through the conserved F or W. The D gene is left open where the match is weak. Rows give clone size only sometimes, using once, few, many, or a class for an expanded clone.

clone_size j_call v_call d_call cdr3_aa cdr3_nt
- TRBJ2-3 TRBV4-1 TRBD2 CASSQVLRGGAADTQYF TGCGCCAGCAGCCAAGTCCTCCGCGGGGGGGCCGCGGATACGCAGTATTTT
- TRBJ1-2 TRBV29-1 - CSVTLDSGYGYTF TGCAGCGTTACCCTGGACAGTGGCTATGGCTACACCTTC
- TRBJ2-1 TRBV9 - CASSPNRLGHEQFF TGTGCCAGCAGCCCCAATCGACTAGGTCATGAGCAGTTCTTC
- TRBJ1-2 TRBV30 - CAWSVRGGWNGYTF TGTGCCTGGAGTGTACGGGGGGGGTGGAATGGCTACACCTTC
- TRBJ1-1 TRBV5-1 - CASSLRGNGDTEAFF TGCGCCAGCAGCTTGAGGGGGAATGGGGACACTGAAGCTTTCTTT
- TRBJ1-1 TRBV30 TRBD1 CAWSTTVGDRGLEAFF TGTGCCTGGAGCACCACGGTAGGGGACAGGGGGCTTGAAGCTTTCTTT
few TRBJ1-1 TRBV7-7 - CASSPLAKNTEAFF TGTGCCAGCAGCCCCCTCGCGAAGAACACTGAAGCTTTCTTT
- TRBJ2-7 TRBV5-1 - CASSLLRDSQRIYEQYF TGCGCCAGCAGCTTATTAAGGGACTCCCAAAGGATCTACGAGCAGTACTTC
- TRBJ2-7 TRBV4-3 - CASSQDAGVGEQYF TGCGCCAGCAGCCAAGACGCAGGGGTGGGGGAGCAGTACTTC
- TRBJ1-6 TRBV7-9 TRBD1 CASSSTTQGGGQDF TGTGCCAGCAGCTCGACGACGCAGGGGGGCGGTCAGGACTTT
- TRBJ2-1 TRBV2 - CASPPAPGGEQFF TGTGCCAGCCCTCCTGCACCCGGGGGTGAGCAGTTCTTC
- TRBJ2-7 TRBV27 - CASSSTPLNRDEQYF TGTGCCAGCAGTTCTACTCCACTAAACAGGGACGAGCAGTACTTC
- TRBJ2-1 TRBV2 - CASSSGDEQFF TGTGCCAGCAGTTCAGGGGATGAGCAGTTCTTC
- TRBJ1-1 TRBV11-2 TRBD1 CASTKPGGYTEAFF TGTGCCAGCACCAAACCAGGGGGGTACACTGAAGCTTTCTTT
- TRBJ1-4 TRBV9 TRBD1 CASSPTGAATNEKLFF TGTGCCAGCAGTCCTACAGGGGCAGCAACTAATGAAAAACTGTTTTTT
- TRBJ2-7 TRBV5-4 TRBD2 CASSSGGSLTYEQYF TGTGCCAGCAGCTCGGGGGGTTCCCTGACCTACGAGCAGTACTTC
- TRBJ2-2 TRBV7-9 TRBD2 CASSPTGAGLTGELFF TGTGCCAGCAGCCCCACGGGAGCGGGGCTGACCGGGGAGCTGTTTTTT
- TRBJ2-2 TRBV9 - CASSHESWGELFF TGTGCCAGCAGCCACGAGTCTTGGGGGGAGCTGTTTTTT
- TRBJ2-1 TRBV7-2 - CASSFVAASHNEQFF TGTGCCAGCAGCTTTGTAGCCGCCAGCCACAATGAGCAGTTCTTC
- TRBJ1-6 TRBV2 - CASRLAMDSPLHF TGTGCCAGCAGGCTGGCCATGGATTCACCCCTCCACTTT
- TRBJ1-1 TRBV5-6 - CASSLTPYREAFF TGTGCCAGCAGCTTGACGCCATATCGGGAAGCTTTCTTT
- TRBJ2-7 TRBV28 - CASSFEGLEQYF TGTGCCAGCAGTTTTGAAGGACTCGAGCAGTACTTC
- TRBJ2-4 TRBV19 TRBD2 CASSGEVLAGGRDIQYF TGTGCCAGTAGTGGAGAGGTCCTAGCGGGGGGGCGCGACATTCAGTACTTC
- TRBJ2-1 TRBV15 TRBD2 CATSSSGGNNEQFF TGTGCCACCAGCAGTAGCGGGGGAAACAATGAGCAGTTCTTC
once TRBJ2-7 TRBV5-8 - CASSRHRASYEQYF TGTGCCAGCAGCCGCCACAGGGCATCCTACGAGCAGTACTTC
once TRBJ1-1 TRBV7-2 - CASGLGKNTEAFF TGTGCCAGCGGGCTCGGGAAGAACACTGAAGCTTTCTTT
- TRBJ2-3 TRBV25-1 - CASSEWPGPSGGGDTQYF TGTGCCAGCAGTGAATGGCCCGGTCCCTCAGGGGGAGGAGATACGCAGTATTTT
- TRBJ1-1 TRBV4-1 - CASSPGGNTEAFF TGCGCCAGCAGCCCCGGGGGGAACACTGAAGCTTTCTTT
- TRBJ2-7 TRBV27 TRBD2 CASSPSLGTSGLYEQYF TGTGCCAGCAGTCCCTCCCTCGGGACTAGCGGGCTATACGAGCAGTACTTC
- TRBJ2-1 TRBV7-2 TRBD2 CASSFTGLAGYNEQFF TGTGCCAGCAGCTTTACCGGACTAGCGGGTTACAATGAGCAGTTCTTC
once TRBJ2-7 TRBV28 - CASSLAGTPYEQYF TGTGCCAGCAGTCTCGCCGGGACTCCCTACGAGCAGTACTTC
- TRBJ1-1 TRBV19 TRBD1 CASSQDRATEAFF TGTGCCAGTAGTCAGGACAGGGCGACTGAAGCTTTCTTT
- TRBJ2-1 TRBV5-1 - CASSLDPAGVGNEQFF TGCGCCAGCAGCTTGGACCCCGCAGGGGTCGGCAATGAGCAGTTCTTC
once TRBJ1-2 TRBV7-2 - CASSPTNYGYTF TGTGCCAGCAGCCCCACTAACTATGGCTACACCTTC
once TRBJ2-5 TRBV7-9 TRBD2 CASSFLAVQETQYF TGTGCCAGCAGCTTCCTAGCGGTACAAGAGACCCAGTACTTC
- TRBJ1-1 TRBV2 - CASGRGRGNTEAFF TGTGCCAGTGGCCGGGGCAGGGGAAACACTGAAGCTTTCTTT
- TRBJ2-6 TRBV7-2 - CASSPPKGAGPGANVLTF TGTGCCAGCAGCCCCCCCAAGGGGGCGGGACCTGGGGCCAACGTCCTGACTTTC
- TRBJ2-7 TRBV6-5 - CASSPSGEAYEQYF TGTGCCAGCAGCCCCAGCGGAGAGGCCTACGAGCAGTACTTC
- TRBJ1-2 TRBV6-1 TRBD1 CASRDRGNYGYTF TGTGCCAGCAGGGACAGGGGTAACTATGGCTACACCTTC
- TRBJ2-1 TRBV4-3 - CASSQGVSGLFYNEQFF TGCGCCAGCAGCCAAGGGGTAAGCGGGTTATTCTACAATGAGCAGTTCTTC
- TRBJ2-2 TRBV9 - CASSVDGGLDTGELFF TGTGCCAGCAGCGTAGACGGGGGGCTGGACACCGGGGAGCTGTTTTTT
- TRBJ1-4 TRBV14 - CARITVGGVAEKLFF TGTGCCAGAATAACAGTAGGGGGGGTCGCTGAAAAACTGTTTTTT
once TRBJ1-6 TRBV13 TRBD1 CASSPLTGGGSPLHF TGTGCCAGCAGCCCACTTACAGGGGGGGGTTCACCCCTCCACTTT
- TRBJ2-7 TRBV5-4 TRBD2 CASSQGLAGGEQYF TGTGCCAGCAGTCAGGGACTAGCGGGTGGCGAGCAGTACTTC
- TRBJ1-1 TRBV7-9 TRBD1 CASSLATGVNTEAFF TGTGCCAGCAGCCTAGCCACAGGGGTGAACACTGAAGCTTTCTTT
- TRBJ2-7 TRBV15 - CATSRGQGLDEQYF TGTGCCACCAGCAGAGGACAGGGACTCGACGAGCAGTACTTC
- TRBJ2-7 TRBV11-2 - CASSLGAPWYEQYF TGTGCCAGCAGCTTGGGGGCCCCTTGGTACGAGCAGTACTTC
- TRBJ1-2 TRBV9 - CASSVGRRGYGYTF TGTGCCAGCAGCGTAGGACGGCGGGGCTATGGCTACACCTTC
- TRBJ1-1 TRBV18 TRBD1 CASSPDRTGRDTEAFF TGTGCCAGCTCACCCGACCGGACAGGGAGGGACACTGAAGCTTTCTTT
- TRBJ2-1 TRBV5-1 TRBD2 CASSLVASGRAGNAEQFF TGCGCCAGCAGCTTGGTGGCTAGCGGGAGGGCGGGAAATGCTGAGCAGTTCTTC
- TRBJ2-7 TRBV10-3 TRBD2 CASLGLAGVYYEQYF TGTGCCAGCCTAGGACTAGCGGGAGTATACTACGAGCAGTACTTC
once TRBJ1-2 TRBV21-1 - CASSNRRNYGYTF TGTGCCAGCAGCAATAGGAGGAACTATGGCTACACCTTC
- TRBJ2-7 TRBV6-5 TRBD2 CASSSFRTSGSIEQYF TGTGCCAGCAGTTCCTTCCGGACTAGCGGGAGCATTGAGCAGTACTTC
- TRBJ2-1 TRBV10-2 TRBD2 CASSVSSGSSSEQFF TGCGCCAGCAGTGTTTCTAGCGGGAGCTCAAGTGAGCAGTTCTTC
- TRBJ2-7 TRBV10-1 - CASSDRWQDPYEQYF TGCGCCAGCAGTGATCGGTGGCAGGATCCCTACGAGCAGTACTTC
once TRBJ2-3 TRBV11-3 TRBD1 CASSAYRGDTQYF TGTGCCAGCAGCGCCTACAGGGGAGATACGCAGTATTTT
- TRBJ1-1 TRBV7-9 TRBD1 CASSHRDRVDEAFF TGTGCCAGCAGCCATCGGGACAGGGTCGATGAAGCTTTCTTT
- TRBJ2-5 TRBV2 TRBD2 CASSRLAEQETQYF TGTGCCAGCTCCCGACTAGCGGAACAAGAGACCCAGTACTTC
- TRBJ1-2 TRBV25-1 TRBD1 CASRDIGQGVGGYTF TGTGCCAGCAGAGACATCGGACAGGGGGTTGGTGGCTACACCTTC